Listed below are T cell receptor beta chains from one sample, sequenced in a study of vaccination effects on CD4 cells after COVID-19. These TCRs' antigens remain unknown. Data came from immunoSEQ multiplex PCR; TCRdb stores just in-frame clones and leaves some out. The sample lists fewer than 35,000 clones, around 70% occurring once. The input for sequencing was CD4+ T cells from PBMCs cultured without peptide, taken before COVID-19 vaccination. The origin of the receptors is a human donor who received a COVID-19 vaccine. Both conserved end residues are part of each CDR3. Each record gives: clone size, D gene, V gene, CDR3 length, J gene, CDR3 protein, CDR3 DNA. A D gene is named only where the DNA matches it firmly. Size tells how often a clone was seen (once, few, many) or the class of an expanded clone, and some rows leave it out.

NA	NA	TRBV5-1	15	TRBJ2-1	CASSPYGDHYNEQFF	TGCGCCAGCAGCCCCTATGGGGATCACTACAATGAGCAGTTCTTC
NA	NA	TRBV3-1/TRBV3-2	12	TRBJ1-1	CASSQGGGSAFF	TGTGCCAGCAGCCAAGGAGGGGGGTCGGCTTTCTTT
NA	TRBD1	TRBV7-9	16	TRBJ2-7	CASSLVGDRGRGEQYF	TGTGCCAGCAGCTTAGTAGGCGACAGGGGGCGAGGCGAGCAGTACTTC
NA	NA	TRBV5-6	14	TRBJ2-5	CASSFDSGLETQYF	TGTGCCAGCAGCTTCGATTCTGGGCTGGAGACCCAGTACTTC
few	NA	TRBV29-1	15	TRBJ2-5	CSVESPTHVGGTQYF	TGCAGCGTTGAGTCCCCAACTCACGTGGGGGGGACCCAGTACTTC
NA	TRBD2	TRBV19	16	TRBJ2-5	CASSQEREPSQETQYF	TGTGCCAGTAGCCAGGAGCGGGAGCCTTCTCAAGAGACCCAGTACTTC
few	NA	TRBV7-2	13	TRBJ1-2	CASSLTEYYGYTF	TGTGCCAGCAGCTTAACCGAATACTATGGCTACACCTTC
NA	TRBD2	TRBV5-1	17	TRBJ2-3	CASSSGTSGYSTDTQYF	TGCGCCAGCAGCTCGGGGACTAGCGGATATAGCACAGATACGCAGTATTTT
NA	NA	TRBV4-1	20	TRBJ1-1	CASSQLSGKRTGRNTTGAFF	TGCGCCAGCAGCCAACTTAGCGGCAAGAGGACCGGCCGTAACACTACTGGAGCTTTCTTT
NA	NA	TRBV4-1	13	TRBJ2-5	CASSQGREETQYF	TGCGCCAGCAGCCAAGGGAGGGAAGAGACCCAGTACTTC
NA	TRBD2	TRBV5-1	23	TRBJ2-3	CASSLAAGIKGTSGNPSTDTQYF	TGCGCCAGCAGCTTGGCCGCAGGGATTAAAGGGACTAGCGGGAACCCTAGCACAGATACGCAGTATTTT
few	TRBD1	TRBV11-3	16	TRBJ1-6	CASSVRDRGFPAPLHF	TGTGCCAGCAGCGTCCGGGACAGGGGATTTCCGGCACCCCTCCACTTT
few	NA	TRBV27	16	TRBJ1-6	CASSLLFGSYNSPLHF	TGTGCCAGCAGTTTGCTCTTCGGGTCCTATAATTCACCCCTCCACTTT
NA	NA	TRBV5-1	16	TRBJ2-3	CASSGGTDFSTDTQYF	TGCGCCAGCAGCGGCGGGACAGATTTTAGCACAGATACGCAGTATTTT
NA	NA	TRBV9	13	TRBJ2-7	CASNREGSYEQYF	TGTGCCAGCAACAGGGAGGGGTCCTACGAGCAGTACTTC
NA	TRBD1	TRBV9	13	TRBJ1-2	CAREGQGFYGYTF	TGTGCCAGGGAAGGACAGGGTTTTTATGGCTACACCTTC
NA	TRBD1	TRBV19	14	TRBJ1-1	CASSITRDRQRAFF	TGTGCCAGTAGTATTACGAGGGACAGGCAACGAGCTTTCTTT
NA	NA	TRBV11-3	15	TRBJ2-1	CASSLGGAGGDEQFF	TGTGCCAGCAGCTTAGGAGGGGCTGGGGGAGATGAGCAGTTCTTC
NA	TRBD1	TRBV7-8	15	TRBJ1-1	CASSLDSGTATEAFF	TGTGCCAGCAGCTTAGATTCCGGGACAGCTACTGAAGCTTTCTTT
few	TRBD2	TRBV10-1	15	TRBJ2-7	CASSDPAGSSYEQYF	TGCGCCAGCAGTGATCCAGCGGGAAGCTCCTACGAGCAGTACTTC
NA	TRBD1	TRBV5-5	15	TRBJ1-2	CASSLTGQGAYGYTF	TGTGCCAGCAGCTTAACCGGACAGGGGGCGTATGGCTACACCTTC